This TCR beta chain originates from a study of OX40 agonist ivuxolimab in advanced cancers. Some background on the complete study: Ivuxolimab was an agonistic, fully human IgG2 monoclonal antibody directed against OX40 (CD134), a costimulatory receptor. Intravenous ivuxolimab was administered to patients every 2 weeks at six dose levels: 0.01, 0.1, 0.3, 1.5, 3 and 10 mg/kg. Of the 50 to 55 dose-escalation patients, hepatocellular carcinoma was present in about 20, melanoma in some 15, renal cell carcinoma in 9 and head and neck cancer in 9. In the dose-escalation cohort, about four fifths of patients were male, and the mean age was 60 years with a range of about 20 to 80. Patients were allowed to have had prior anti-PD-1, anti-PD-L1 or anti-CTLA-4 therapy, and more than 35% of the dose-escalation patients had been treated with checkpoint inhibitors. Three dose-escalation patients achieved partial responses, one with hepatocellular carcinoma and two with cutaneous melanoma. The point of sequencing TCRbeta in the periphery was to test whether ivuxolimab changed TCR sequence diversity and drove clonal T-cell expansion. The monotherapy dose-escalation portion (N = 52 patients) of the phase I ivuxolimab trial is reported in the paper.

Reading from cysteine to phenylalanine, the CDR3 counts 15 amino acids. Kept here is only the CDR3 DNA, which spans 45 bases and is read in frame from base 1. The germline V gene sets CDR1 to SGHVS and CDR2 to FNYEAQ. Compared with germline, V lacks 5 bases and J lacks 2 bases; bases without a gene match: 5. Broad study findings and their caveats: Antigen specificity was not determined for the clonally expanded peripheral T cells. In the 0.1-3.0 mg/kg groups, partial responders were among the patients with the lowest normalized peripheral clonal expansion, particularly in CD8+ T cells. At doses of 0.1 to 3.0 mg/kg, clonal expansion of both CD4+ and CD8+ T cells in blood was seen between baseline and week 6. Low levels of normalized T-cell clonal expansion were also shown by some nonresponding patients. After ivuxolimab, more expanded clones were found on average in CD8+ T cells than in CD4+ T cells.

Comment on this clone: Its specific antigen is unknown. Per-base qualities were not stored, and no clone one base away is much larger.

Patients with a history of autoimmune disease or receiving systemic immunosuppression were excluded from the trial. Peripheral blood for TCR sequencing was collected from all dose cohorts at baseline, on cycle 4 day 1, and on cycle 7 day 1. The samples were taken from a phase I, first-in-human, multicenter, open-label dose-escalation trial of ivuxolimab. Adults with locally advanced or metastatic melanoma, renal cell, hepatocellular, or head and neck squamous cell carcinoma were enrolled in the trial. Before TCR sequencing, CD4+ T cells and CD8+ T cells were sorted from peripheral blood as separate populations. Genomic DNA was isolated from the sorted cells so that the TCRbeta CDR3 region could be sequenced. The immunoSEQ Assay was used for sequencing of TCRbeta CDR3 regions. Drawn from immuneACCESS, this table holds only the in-frame rearrangements with V and J called that TCRdb kept. Clones are partly lost; checked studies trace under half to an unresolved V gene and leave the rest unexplained. Here the sample has tens of thousands of clones; 84% occur a single time. Roughly 30% of the sample is taken by the ten largest.

The chain is assembled from TRBV7-6 and TRBJ1-5; 8 bases in the middle match TRBD1. The material sequenced was CD4+ or CD8+ T cells sorted from blood, taken in a trial of the OX40 agonist ivuxolimab. This sequence originates from an adult with an advanced solid tumor such as melanoma, head and neck, liver or kidney cancer. The CDR3: CASSPQGGGNQPQHF. The DNA sequence follows: TGTGCCAGCAGCCCACAGGGGGGGGGCAATCAGCCCCAGCATTTT.